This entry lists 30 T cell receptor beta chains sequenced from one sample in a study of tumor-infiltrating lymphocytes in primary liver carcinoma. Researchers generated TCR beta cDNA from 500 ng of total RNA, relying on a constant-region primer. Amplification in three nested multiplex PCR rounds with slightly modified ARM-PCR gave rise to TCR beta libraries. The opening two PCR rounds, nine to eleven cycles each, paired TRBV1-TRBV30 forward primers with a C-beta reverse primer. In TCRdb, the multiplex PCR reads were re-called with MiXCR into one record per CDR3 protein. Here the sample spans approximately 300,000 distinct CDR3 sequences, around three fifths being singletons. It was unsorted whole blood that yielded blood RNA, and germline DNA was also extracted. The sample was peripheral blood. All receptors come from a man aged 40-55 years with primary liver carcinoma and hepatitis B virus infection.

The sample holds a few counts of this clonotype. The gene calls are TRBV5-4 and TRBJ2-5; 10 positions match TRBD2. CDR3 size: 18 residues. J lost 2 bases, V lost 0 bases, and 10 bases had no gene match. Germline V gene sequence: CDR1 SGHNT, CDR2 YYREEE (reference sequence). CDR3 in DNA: TGTGCCAGCAGCTTGGTGCGGGGAGCGGGAGGGCGTCAAGAGACCCAGTACTTC. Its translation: CASSLVRGAGGRQETQYF.

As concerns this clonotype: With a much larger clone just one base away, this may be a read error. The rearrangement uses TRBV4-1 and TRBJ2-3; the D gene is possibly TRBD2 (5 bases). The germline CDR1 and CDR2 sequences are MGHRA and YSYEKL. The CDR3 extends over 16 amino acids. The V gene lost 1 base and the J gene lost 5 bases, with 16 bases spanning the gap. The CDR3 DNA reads TGCGCCAGCAGCCAAGGAGCCAGCGGCTACATAGATACGCAGTATTTT. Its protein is CASSQGASGYIDTQYF.

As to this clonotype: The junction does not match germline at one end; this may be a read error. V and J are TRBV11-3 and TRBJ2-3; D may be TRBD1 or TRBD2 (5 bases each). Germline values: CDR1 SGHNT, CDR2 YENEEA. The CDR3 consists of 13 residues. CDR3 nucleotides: TGTGCCGGCAGCCCGGGGCTTACGGATACGCAGTATTTT. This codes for CAGSPGLTDTQYF.

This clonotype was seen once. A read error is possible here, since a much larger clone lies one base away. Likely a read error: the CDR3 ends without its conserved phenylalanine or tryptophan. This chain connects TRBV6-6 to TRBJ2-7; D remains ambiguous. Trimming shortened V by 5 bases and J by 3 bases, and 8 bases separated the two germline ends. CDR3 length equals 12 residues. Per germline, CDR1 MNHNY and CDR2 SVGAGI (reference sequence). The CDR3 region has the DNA TGTGCCAGCAGTACTTATGACTACGAGCAGTACTTA. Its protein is CASSTYDYEQYL.

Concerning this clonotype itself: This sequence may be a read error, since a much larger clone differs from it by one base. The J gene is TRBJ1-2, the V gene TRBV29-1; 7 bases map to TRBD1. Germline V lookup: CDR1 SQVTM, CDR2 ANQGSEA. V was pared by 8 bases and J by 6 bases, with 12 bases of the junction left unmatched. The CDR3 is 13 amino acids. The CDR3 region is CSFRDSGMDGYTF. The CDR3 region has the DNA TGCAGCTTCCGGGACAGCGGGATGGATGGCTACACCTTC.

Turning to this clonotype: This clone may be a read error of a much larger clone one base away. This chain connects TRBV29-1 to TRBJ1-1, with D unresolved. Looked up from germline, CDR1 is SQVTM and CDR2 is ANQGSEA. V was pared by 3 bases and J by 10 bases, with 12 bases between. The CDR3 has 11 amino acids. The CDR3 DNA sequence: TGCAGCGTTGAGTGGCTTACGGGAGCTTTCTTT. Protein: CSVEWLTGAFF. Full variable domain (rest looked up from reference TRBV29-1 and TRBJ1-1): SAVISQKPSRDICQRGTSLTIQCQVDSQVTMMFWYRQQPGQSLTLIATANQGSEATYESGFVIDKFPISRPNLTFSTLTVSNMSPEDSSIYLCSVEWLTGAFFGQGTRLTVV.

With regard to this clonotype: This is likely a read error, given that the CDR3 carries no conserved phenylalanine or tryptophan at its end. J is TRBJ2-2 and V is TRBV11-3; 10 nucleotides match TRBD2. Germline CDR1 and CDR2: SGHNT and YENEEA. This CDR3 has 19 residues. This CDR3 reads CASSSPEVAGGPNTGKLFL. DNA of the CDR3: TGTGCCAGCAGCTCCCCCGAAGTAGCGGGAGGACCGAACACCGGGAAGCTGTTTCTT.

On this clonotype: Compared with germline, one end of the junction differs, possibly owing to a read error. The DNA of the CDR3 is TGTCCCAGCAGCTCCGTGACAGGGATCACCGGGGAGCTGTTTTTT. Its protein product is CPSSSVTGITGELFF. The chain carries TRBV7-9 and TRBJ2-2; 7 bases line up with TRBD1. CDR3 length: 15 residues. The V gene's germline CDR1 is SEHNR and CDR2 FQNEAQ (reference sequence).

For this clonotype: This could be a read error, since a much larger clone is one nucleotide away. Here the CDR3 DNA reads TGCGCCAGCAGCCAAGACCCAGGAGTGAGAATCCAGTACTTC. As protein: CASSQDPGVRIQYF. The genes are TRBV4-3 and TRBJ2-5; D is unresolved. This CDR3 region has 14 residues. Germline CDR1 reads LGHNA; CDR2 reads YSLEER. V was cut by 0 bases and J by 10 bases, with 15 bases left in between.

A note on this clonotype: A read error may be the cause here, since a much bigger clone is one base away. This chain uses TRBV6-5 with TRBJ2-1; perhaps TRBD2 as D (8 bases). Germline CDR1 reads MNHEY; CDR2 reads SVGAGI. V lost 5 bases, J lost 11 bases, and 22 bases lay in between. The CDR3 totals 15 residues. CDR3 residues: CASSPGLGGHAKQFF. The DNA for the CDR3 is TGTGCCAGCAGTCCGGGACTAGGGGGCCATGCGAAGCAGTTCTTC.

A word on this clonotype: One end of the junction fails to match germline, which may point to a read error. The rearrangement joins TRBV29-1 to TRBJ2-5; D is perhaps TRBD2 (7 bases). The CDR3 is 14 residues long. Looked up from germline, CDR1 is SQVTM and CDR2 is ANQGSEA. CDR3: CIVGGEGDQETQYF. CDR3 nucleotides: TGCATCGTTGGAGGGGAGGGGGACCAAGAGACCCAGTACTTC.

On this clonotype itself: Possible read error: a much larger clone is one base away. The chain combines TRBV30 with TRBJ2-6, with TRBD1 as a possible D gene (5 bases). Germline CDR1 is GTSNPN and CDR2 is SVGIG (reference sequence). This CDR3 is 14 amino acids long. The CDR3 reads CAWSRRSGADVLTF. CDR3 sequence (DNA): TGTGCCTGGAGCAGGCGCTCTGGGGCCGACGTCCTGACTTTC.

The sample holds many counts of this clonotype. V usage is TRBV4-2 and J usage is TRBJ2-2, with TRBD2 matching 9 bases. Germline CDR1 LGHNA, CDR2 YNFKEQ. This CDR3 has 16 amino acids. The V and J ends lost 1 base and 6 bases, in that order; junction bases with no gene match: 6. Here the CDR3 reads CASSQGLAGIAGELFF. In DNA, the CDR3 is TGTGCCAGCAGCCAAGGTCTAGCGGGAATTGCCGGGGAGCTGTTTTTT.

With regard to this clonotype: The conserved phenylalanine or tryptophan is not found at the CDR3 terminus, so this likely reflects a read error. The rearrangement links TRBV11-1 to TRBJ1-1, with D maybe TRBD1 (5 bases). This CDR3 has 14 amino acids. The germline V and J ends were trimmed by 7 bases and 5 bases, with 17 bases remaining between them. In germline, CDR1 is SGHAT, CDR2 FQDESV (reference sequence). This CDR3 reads CASNFSGQNTEAFS. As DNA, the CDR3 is TGTGCCAGCAACTTTTCAGGGCAGAATACTGAAGCTTTCTCT.

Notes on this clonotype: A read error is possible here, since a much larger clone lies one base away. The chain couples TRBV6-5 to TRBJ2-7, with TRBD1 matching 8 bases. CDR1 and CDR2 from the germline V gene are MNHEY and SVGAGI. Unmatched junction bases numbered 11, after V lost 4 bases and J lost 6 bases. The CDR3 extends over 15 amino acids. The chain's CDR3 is CASSFSSGGLCEQYF. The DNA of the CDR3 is TGTGCCAGCAGTTTTTCCTCAGGGGGCCTCTGCGAGCAGTACTTC.

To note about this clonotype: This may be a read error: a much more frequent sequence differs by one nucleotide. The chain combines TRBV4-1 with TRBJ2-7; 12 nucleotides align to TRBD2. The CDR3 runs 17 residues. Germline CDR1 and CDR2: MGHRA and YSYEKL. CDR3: CASTQGRTSGMTYEQYF. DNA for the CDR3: TGCGCCAGCACCCAAGGCAGGACTAGCGGGATGACGTACGAGCAGTACTTC.

This CDR3 is CASSFGLVGPAYEQYF. The CDR3 nucleotides are TGTGCCAGCAGCTTCGGATTAGTGGGACCCGCCTACGAGCAGTACTTC. The V call is TRBV5-4, the J call TRBJ2-7; the D gene could be TRBD1 or TRBD2 (5 bases each). This CDR3 contains 16 residues. Germline lookup yields CDR1 SGHNT and CDR2 YYREEE (reference sequence). V was cut by 2 bases and J by 2 bases, with 17 bases left in between.

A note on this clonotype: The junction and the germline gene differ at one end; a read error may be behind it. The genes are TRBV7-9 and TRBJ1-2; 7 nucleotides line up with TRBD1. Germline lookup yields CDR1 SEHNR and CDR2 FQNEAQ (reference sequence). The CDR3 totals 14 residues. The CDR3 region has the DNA TGTGCCAGCAGCTCCGGGACAGACCCCTACGGCTACGCCTTC. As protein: CASSSGTDPYGYAF.

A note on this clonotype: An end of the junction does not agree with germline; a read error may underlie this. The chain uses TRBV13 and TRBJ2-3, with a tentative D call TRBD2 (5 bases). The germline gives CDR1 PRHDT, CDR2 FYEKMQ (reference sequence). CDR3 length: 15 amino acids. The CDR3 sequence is CASSLLGGPSDMQYF. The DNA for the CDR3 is TGTGCCAGCAGCTTGCTTGGAGGCCCCTCAGATATGCAGTATTTT.

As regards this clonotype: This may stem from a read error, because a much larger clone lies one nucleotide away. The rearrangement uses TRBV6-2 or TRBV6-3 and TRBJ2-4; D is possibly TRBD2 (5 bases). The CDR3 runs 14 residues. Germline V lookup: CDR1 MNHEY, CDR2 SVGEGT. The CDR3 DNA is TGTGTCAGCAGTCCCGGGGTAGCCAAAAACATTCAGTACTTC. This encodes CVSSPGVAKNIQYF.

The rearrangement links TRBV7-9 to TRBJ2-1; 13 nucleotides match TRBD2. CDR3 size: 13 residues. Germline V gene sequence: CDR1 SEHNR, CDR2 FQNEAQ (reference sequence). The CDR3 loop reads CVTTSGRIWEQFF. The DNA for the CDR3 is TGTGTCACGACTAGCGGGAGGATATGGGAGCAGTTCTTC. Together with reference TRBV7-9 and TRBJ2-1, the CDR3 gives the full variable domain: DTGVSQNPRHKITKRGQNVTFRCDPISEHNRLYWYRQTLGQGPEFLTYFQNEAQLEKSRLLSDRFSAERPKGSFSTLEIQRTEQGDSAMYLCVTTSGRIWEQFFGPGTRLTVL.

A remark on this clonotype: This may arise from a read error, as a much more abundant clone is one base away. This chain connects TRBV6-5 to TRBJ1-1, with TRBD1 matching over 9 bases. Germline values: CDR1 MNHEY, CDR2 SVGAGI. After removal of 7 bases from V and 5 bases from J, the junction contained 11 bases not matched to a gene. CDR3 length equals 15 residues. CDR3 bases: TGTGCCAGCAATAGCGTGACAGGGGGTCTGACTGAAGCTTTCTTT. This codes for CASNSVTGGLTEAFF.

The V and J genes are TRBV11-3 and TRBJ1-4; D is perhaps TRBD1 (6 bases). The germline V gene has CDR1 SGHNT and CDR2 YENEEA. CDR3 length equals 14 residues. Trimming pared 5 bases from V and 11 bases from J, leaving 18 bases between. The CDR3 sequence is CASSPGGDEDKLFF. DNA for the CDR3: TGTGCCAGCAGCCCGGGGGGCGACGAAGATAAACTGTTTTTT.

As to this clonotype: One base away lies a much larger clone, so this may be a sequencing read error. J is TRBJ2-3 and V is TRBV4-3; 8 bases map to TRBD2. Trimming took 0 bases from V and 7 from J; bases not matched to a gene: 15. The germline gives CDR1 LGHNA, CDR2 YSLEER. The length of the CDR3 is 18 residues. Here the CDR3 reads CASSQDRGQAGVEYTQYF. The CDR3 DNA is TGCGCCAGCAGCCAAGATCGGGGACAAGCGGGAGTGGAATATACGCAGTATTTT.

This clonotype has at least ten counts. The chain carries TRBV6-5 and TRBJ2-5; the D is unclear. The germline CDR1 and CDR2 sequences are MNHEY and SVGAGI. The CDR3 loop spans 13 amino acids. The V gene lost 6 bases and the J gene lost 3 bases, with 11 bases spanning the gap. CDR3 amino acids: CASSRWAEETQYF. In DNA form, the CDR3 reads TGTGCCAGCAGCCGCTGGGCAGAAGAGACCCAGTACTTC.

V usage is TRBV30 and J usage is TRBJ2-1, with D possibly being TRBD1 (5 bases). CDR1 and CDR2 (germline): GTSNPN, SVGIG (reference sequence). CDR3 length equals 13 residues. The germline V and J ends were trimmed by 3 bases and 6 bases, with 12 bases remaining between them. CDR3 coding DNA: TGTGCCTGGAGCGACCTCAGGGCCAATGAGCAGTTCTTC. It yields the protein CAWSDLRANEQFF.

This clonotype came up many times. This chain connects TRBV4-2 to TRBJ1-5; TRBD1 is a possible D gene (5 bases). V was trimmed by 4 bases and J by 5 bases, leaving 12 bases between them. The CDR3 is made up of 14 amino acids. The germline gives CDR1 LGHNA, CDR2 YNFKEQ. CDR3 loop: CASSPAGGDQPQHF. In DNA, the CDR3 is TGTGCCAGCAGCCCTGCCGGGGGGGATCAGCCCCAGCATTTT.

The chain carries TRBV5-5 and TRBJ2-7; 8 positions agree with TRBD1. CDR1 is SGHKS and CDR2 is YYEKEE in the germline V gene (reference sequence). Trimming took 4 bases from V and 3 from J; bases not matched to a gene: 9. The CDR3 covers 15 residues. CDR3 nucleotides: TGTGCCAGCAGCCCCAGGGACAGGTCCCACTACGAGCAGTACTTC. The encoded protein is CASSPRDRSHYEQYF. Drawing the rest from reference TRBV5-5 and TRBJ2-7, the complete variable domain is DAGVTQSPTHLIKTRGQQVTLRCSPISGHKSVSWYQQVLGQGPQFIFQYYEKEERGRGNFPDRFSARQFPNYSSELNVNALLLGDSALYLCASSPRDRSHYEQYFGPGTRLTVT.

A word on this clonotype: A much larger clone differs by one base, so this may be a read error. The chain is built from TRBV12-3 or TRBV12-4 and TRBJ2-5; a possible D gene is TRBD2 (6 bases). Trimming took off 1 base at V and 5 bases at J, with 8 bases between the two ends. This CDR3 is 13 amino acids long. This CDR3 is CASSLVADETQYF. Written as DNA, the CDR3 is TGTGCCAGCAGTTTAGTAGCGGATGAGACCCAGTACTTC.

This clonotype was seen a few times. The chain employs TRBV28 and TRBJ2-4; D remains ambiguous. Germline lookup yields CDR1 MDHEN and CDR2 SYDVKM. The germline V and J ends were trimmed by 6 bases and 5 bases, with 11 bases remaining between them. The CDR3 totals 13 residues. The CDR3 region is CASRRNLENIQYF. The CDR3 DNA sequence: TGTGCCAGCAGACGCAATCTGGAAAACATTCAGTACTTC.